This passage covers 9 T cell receptor beta chains from one sample sequenced in a study of technical replicates of blood from several donors. Sequencing used immunoSEQ multiplex PCR; TCRdb keeps in-frame clones, though not all of them. The repertoire holds some 70,000 clones, with about nine tenths as singletons. The sequencing input was PBMCs. These receptors were obtained from a human donor in good health. Some clones in this sample may be carry-over from other donors' samples.

The V and J genes are TRBV6-1 and TRBJ2-7; 8 bases map to TRBD2. The junction had 4 bases not matched to a gene; V was cut back by 5 bases and J by 4 bases. Per germline, CDR1 MNHNS and CDR2 SASEGT. The CDR3 is 13 residues long. The CDR3 reads CASSRGGGYEQYF. CDR3 bases: TGTGCCAGCAGTCGGGGGGGTGGGTACGAGCAGTACTTC.

This chain connects TRBV5-1 to TRBJ2-1; D is unclear. V was trimmed by 0 bases and J by 4 bases, leaving 8 bases between them. The CDR3 is 14 residues long. Germline V gene sequence: CDR1 SGHRS, CDR2 YFSETQ. The CDR3 spells CASSLEQIYNEQFF. CDR3 nucleotide sequence: TGCGCCAGCAGCTTGGAACAGATATACAATGAGCAGTTCTTC.

The V and J genes are TRBV6-6 and TRBJ2-7; 7 nucleotides match TRBD2. J gave up 2 bases and V 6 bases, and 7 bases lay outside the gene matches. CDR3 size: 14 residues. Germline loops: CDR1 MNHNY, CDR2 SVGAGI (reference sequence). The CDR3 DNA reads TGTGCCAGCAGCAGCCTAGCGGCAGCCTACGAGCAGTACTTC. Residues: CASSSLAAAYEQYF.

This clone was counted a single time. V usage is TRBV6-5 and J usage is TRBJ1-1; D is unresolved. CDR1 MNHEY and CDR2 SVGAGI come from the germline V gene. The ends were cut back, 3 bases at V and 0 bases at J, with 8 bases in the middle. This CDR3 comprises 14 residues. CDR3 nucleotides: TGTGCCAGCAGTTATCCCGAGATGAACACTGAAGCTTTCTTT. The encoded protein is CASSYPEMNTEAFF.

The V call is TRBV7-3, the J call TRBJ2-3; TRBD1 matches at 7 bases. J was trimmed by 9 bases and V by 2 bases; bases with no gene match: 8. CDR1 is SGHTA and CDR2 is FQGTGA in the germline V gene. The CDR3 is 14 residues long. The CDR3 nucleotides read TGTGCCAGCAGCTTAGGACAGGTAGGGGCCACGCAGTATTTT. This translates into CASSLGQVGATQYF.

The V call is TRBV9, the J call TRBJ1-1; D possibly corresponds to TRBD1 (5 bases). The CDR3 has 14 amino acids. CDR1 and CDR2 (germline): SGDLS, YYNGEE. Trimming took off 7 bases at V and 2 bases at J, with 15 bases between the two ends. The CDR3 sequence: CASGREGYNTEAFF. As DNA, the CDR3 is TGTGCCAGCGGCAGGGAAGGGTATAACACTGAAGCTTTCTTT.

V and J are TRBV18 and TRBJ1-1, with no clear D. Germline CDR1 and CDR2: KGHSH and LQKENI. Between the trimmed V and J ends, which lost 3 bases and 3 bases, there was a span of 14 bases. This CDR3 has 15 residues. The CDR3 DNA is TGTGCCAGCTCACCCCGCGGAGGCGGGGACACTGAAGCTTTCTTT. Translation: CASSPRGGGDTEAFF.

The chain is built from TRBV6-5 and TRBJ1-2; D unclear. Trimming stripped 0 bases from V and 8 bases from J, with 16 bases between. The CDR3 has 15 residues. The germline gives CDR1 MNHEY, CDR2 SVGAGI. This CDR3 is CASSYSITPGGGYTF. CDR3 coding DNA: TGTGCCAGCAGTTACTCGATAACACCCGGAGGCGGCTACACCTTC.

This sequence joins TRBV6-5 and TRBJ2-7, with a possible D match to TRBD2 (6 bases). The ends were cut back, 0 bases at V and 6 bases at J, with 9 bases in the middle. In germline, CDR1 is MNHEY, CDR2 SVGAGI. CDR3 size: 13 residues. CDR3 sequence: CASSYSSGSEQYF. As DNA, the CDR3 is TGTGCCAGCAGTTACTCGAGCGGGTCCGAGCAGTACTTC.